The clone carrying this TCR beta chain was counted a single time. The data belong to a study of OX40 agonist ivuxolimab in advanced cancers. V shed 6 bases and J shed 3 bases, with 15 bases lying between them. The CDR3 contains 15 residues. Germline V gene sequence: CDR1 LNHDA, CDR2 SQIVND (reference sequence). Data came from immunoSEQ multiplex PCR; TCRdb stores just in-frame clones and leaves some out. There are roughly 34,000 clones in the sample; 82% occur only once, and 2% to 3% lies in the top ten. This sequence was found in an adult with an advanced solid tumor such as melanoma, head and neck, liver or kidney cancer. The specimen was CD4+ or CD8+ T cells sorted from blood, collected in a trial of the OX40 agonist ivuxolimab. This chain joins TRBV19 and TRBJ1-5; no clear D. CDR3 nucleotides: TGTGCCAGTAGGTCGGACGATGGCCTCAATCAGCCCCAGCATTTT. Translation gives CASRSDDGLNQPQHF.